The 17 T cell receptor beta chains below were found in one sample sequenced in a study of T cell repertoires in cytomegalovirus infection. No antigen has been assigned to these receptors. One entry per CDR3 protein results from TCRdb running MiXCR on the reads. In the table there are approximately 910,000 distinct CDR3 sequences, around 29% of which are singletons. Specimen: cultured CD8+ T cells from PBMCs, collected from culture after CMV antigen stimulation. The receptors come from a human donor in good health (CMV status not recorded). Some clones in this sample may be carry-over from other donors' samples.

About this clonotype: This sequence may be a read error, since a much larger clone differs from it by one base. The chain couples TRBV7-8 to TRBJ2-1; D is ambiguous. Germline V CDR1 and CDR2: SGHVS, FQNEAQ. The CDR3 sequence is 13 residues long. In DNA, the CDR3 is TGTGTCAGCAGCTTAGTGTGGTGGAATGAGCAGTTCTTC. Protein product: CVSSLVWWNEQFF.

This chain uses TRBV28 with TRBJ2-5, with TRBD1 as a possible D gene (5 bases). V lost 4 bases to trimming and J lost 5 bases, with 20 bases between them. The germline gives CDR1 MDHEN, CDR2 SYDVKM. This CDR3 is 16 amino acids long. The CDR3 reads CASSSPDTYQGETQYF. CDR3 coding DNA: TGTGCCAGCAGTTCCCCGGACACCTATCAAGGGGAGACCCAGTACTTC.

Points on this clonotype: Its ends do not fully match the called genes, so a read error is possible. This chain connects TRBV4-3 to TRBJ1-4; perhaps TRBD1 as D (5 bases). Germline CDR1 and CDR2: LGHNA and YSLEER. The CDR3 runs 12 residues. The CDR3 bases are TGCGCCAGCAGCCCCCCGTCGGGGGGGGTCACTTTT. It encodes CASSPPSGGVTF.

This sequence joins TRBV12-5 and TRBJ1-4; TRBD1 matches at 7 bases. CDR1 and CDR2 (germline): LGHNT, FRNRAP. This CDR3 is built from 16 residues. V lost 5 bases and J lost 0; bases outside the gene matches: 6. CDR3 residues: CASGLGQGATNEKLFF. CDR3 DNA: TGTGCTAGTGGTCTGGGGCAGGGGGCAACTAATGAAAAACTGTTTTTT. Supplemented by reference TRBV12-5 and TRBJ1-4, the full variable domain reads DARVTQTPRHKVTEMGQEVTMRCQPILGHNTVFWYRQTMMQGLELLAYFRNRAPLDDSGMPKDRFSAEMPDATLATLKIQPSEPRDSAVYFCASGLGQGATNEKLFFGSGTQLSVL.

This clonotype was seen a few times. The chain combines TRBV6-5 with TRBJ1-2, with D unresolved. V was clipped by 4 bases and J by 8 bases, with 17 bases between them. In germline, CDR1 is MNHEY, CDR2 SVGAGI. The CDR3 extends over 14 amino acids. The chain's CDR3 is CASSSPGSPRGYTF. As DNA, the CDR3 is TGTGCCAGCAGTTCTCCAGGTTCCCCTCGAGGCTACACCTTC.

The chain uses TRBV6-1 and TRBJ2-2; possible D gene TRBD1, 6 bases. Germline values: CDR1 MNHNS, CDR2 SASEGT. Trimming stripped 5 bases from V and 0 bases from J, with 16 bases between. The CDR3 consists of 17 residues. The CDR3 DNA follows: TGTGCCAGCAGTTTGCTCCCACAGGGACCGAACACCGGGGAGCTGTTTTTT. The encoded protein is CASSLLPQGPNTGELFF.

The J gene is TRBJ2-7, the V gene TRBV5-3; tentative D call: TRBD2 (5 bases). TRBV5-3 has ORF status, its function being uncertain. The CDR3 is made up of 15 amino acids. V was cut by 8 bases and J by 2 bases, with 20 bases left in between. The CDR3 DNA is TGTGCCAGCAGTCGCTCTCGGGGTGAACCCTACGAGCAGTACTTC. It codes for CASSRSRGEPYEQYF.

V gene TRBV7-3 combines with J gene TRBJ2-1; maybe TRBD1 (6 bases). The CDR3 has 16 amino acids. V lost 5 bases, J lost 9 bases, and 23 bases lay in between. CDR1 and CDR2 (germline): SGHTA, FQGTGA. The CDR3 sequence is CASSVDATGPLGEQFF. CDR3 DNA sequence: TGTGCCAGCAGCGTCGATGCGACAGGCCCTTTGGGTGAGCAGTTCTTC.

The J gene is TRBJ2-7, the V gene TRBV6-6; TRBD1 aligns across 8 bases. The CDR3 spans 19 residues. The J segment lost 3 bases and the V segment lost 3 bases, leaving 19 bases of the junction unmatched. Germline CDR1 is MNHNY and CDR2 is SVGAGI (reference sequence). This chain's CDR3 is CASSYFPGQGPEINYEQYF. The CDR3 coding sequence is TGTGCCAGCAGTTATTTCCCCGGACAGGGCCCAGAAATCAACTACGAGCAGTACTTC.

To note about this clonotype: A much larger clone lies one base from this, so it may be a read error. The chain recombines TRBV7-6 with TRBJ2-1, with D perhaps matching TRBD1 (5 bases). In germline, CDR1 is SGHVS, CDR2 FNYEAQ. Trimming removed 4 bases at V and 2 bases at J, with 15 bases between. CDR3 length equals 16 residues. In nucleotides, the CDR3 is TGTGCCAGCAGCTCACTCCCCGACAGAACCTACAATGAGCAGTTCTTC. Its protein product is CASSSLPDRTYNEQFF. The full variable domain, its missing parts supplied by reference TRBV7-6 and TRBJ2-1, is GAGVSQSPRYKVTKRGQDVALRCDPISGHVSLYWYRQALGQGPEFLTYFNYEAQQDKSGLPNDRFSAERPEGSISTLTIQRTEQRDSAMYRCASSSLPDRTYNEQFFGPGTRLTVL.

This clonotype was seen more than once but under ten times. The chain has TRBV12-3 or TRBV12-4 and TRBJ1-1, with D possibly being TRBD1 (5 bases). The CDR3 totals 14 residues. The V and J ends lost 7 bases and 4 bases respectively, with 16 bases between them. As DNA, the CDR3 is TGTGCCAGCACCCAAGGGGCTTTGACCACTGAAGCTTTCTTT. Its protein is CASTQGALTTEAFF.

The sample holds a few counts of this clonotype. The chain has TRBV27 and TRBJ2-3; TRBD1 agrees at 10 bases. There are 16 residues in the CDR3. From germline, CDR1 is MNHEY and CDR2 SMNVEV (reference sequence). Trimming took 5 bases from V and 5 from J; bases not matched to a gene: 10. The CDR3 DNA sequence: TGTGCCAGCAGTGAGCGGGACAGGGGACCCCGAGATACGCAGTATTTT. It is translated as CASSERDRGPRDTQYF.

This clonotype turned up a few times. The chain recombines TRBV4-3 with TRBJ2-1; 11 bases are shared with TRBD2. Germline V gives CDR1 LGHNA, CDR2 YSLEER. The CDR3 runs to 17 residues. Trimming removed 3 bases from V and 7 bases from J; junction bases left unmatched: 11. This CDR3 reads CASSQNPSGGYNNEQFF. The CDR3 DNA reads TGCGCCAGCAGCCAGAACCCTAGCGGGGGGTATAATAATGAGCAGTTCTTC.

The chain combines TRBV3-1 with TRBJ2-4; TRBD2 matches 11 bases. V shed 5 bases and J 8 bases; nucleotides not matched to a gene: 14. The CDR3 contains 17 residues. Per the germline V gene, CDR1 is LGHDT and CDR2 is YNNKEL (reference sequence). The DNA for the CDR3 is TGTGCCAGCAGCGAAGCCGGGACTAGCGGAGGATGGCACATTCAGTACTTC. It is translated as CASSEAGTSGGWHIQYF.

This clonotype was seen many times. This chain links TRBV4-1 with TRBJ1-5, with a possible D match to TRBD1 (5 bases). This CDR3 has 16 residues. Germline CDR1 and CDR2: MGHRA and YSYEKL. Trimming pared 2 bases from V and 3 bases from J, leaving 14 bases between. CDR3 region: CASSQIVREVNQPQHF. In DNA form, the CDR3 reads TGCGCCAGCAGCCAAATCGTCAGGGAAGTCAATCAGCCCCAGCATTTT.

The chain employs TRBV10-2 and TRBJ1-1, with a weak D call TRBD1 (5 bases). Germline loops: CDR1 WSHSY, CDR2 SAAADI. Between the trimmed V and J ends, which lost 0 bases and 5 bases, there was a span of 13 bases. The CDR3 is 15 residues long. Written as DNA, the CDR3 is TGCGCCAGCAGTGAGTCTGGCAGGGTTAGGACTGAAGCTTTCTTT. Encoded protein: CASSESGRVRTEAFF.

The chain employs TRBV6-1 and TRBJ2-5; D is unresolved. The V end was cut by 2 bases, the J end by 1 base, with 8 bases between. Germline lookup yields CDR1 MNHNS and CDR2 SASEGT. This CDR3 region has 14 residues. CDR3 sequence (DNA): TGTGCCAGCAGTGAATGGGCGGCCCAAGAGACCCAGTACTTC. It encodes CASSEWAAQETQYF.